The clone carrying this T cell receptor (beta chain) was picked up many times. This sample stems from a study of regulatory T cells in long-lasting Graves disease. Through Arm-PCR of CDR3 regions and iRepertoire HTBI primers, TCR beta libraries were built. TCRdb fed the multiplex PCR reads into MiXCR, producing one record per CDR3 protein. This sample yields roughly 430,000 distinct CDR3 sequences, of which about 16% are seen a single time; around 10% belongs to the top ten. As to time point: newly diagnosed GD, antithyroid drugs for less than 3 months. Generation of the TCR library employed RNA extracted from PBMCs. Trimming took 3 bases from V and 3 from J, leaving 18 bases between them. This CDR3 is built from 16 residues. Germline V gene sequence: CDR1 LGHDT, CDR2 YNNKEL (reference sequence). These data are also associated with another study on T cells in Graves' hyperthyroidism and ophthalmopathy. In that study: Every diagnosis used clinical symptoms, serum thyroxine and TRAb, thyroid ultrasound and orbital computed tomography. The authors' 13 V-J model separated ophthalmopathy from stable hyperthyroidism.

This sequence originates from a woman younger than 45 with Graves disease. This sequence joins TRBV3-1 and TRBJ2-7; the D gene is possibly TRBD1 (6 bases). The material sequenced was peripheral blood mononuclear cells (PBMCs), taken at new diagnosis, from a patient treated with antithyroid drugs. The CDR3 region is CASSQYRGGRSYEQYF. The CDR3 coding sequence is TGTGCCAGCAGCCAGTATCGAGGGGGACGGAGCTACGAGCAGTACTTC.